This TCR beta chain was obtained from a study of T cells in localized non-small cell lung cancer. Produced via immunoSEQ multiplex PCR; TCRdb's table is partial and in-frame only. This sample has tens of thousands of clones, with around 84% found just once. V lost 5 bases and J 11 bases, leaving 15 bases between the germline ends. The CDR3 spans 12 residues. Germline V gene data show CDR1 as SGHVS and CDR2 as FQNEAQ. The chain couples TRBV7-8 to TRBJ1-1; the D gene is possibly TRBD1 (6 bases). The origin of this receptor is a female donor over 55 with stage I lung adenocarcinoma. The sequenced sample was peripheral blood, obtained before any cancer treatment. CDR3 sequence: CASSPEGDEAFF. Here the CDR3 DNA reads TGTGCCAGCAGCCCGGAGGGGGACGAGGCTTTCTTT.